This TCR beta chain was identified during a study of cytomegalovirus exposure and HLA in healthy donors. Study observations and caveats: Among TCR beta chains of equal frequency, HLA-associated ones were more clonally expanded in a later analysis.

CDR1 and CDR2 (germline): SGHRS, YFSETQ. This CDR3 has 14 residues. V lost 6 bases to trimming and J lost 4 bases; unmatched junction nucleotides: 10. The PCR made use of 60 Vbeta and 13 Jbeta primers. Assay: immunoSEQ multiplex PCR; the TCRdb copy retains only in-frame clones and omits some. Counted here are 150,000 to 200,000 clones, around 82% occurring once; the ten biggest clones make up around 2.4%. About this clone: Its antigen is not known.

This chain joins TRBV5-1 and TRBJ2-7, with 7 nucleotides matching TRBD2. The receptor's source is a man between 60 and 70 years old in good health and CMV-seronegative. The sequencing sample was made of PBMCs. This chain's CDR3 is CASTSKAGEYEQYF. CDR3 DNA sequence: TGCGCCAGCACCAGCAAGGCGGGGGAATACGAGCAGTACTTC. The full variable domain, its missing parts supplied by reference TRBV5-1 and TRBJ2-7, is KAGVTQTPRYLIKTRGQQVTLSCSPISGHRSVSWYQQTPGQGLQFLFEYFSETQRNKGNFPGRFSGRQFSNSRSEMNVSTLELGDSALYLCASTSKAGEYEQYFGPGTRLTVT.